The source of this T cell receptor beta chain is a study of blood T cell repertoires in COVID-19 (dated by TCRdb to 2019 to 2021). Regarding the complete study: Samples covering the acute and convalescent phases of COVID-19 were provided by collaborators in the United States, Italy and Spain. Where HLA class I and class II types were available, the types were taken from metadata supplied by the sample provider, not from assay-based typing. The prospective study material was composed of cDNA or gDNA derived from T cells, B-cell-depleted T cells, or PBMCs. The samples were drawn from the first 160 participants of the ongoing ImmuneRACE study and from 950 to 1,500 subjects provided by 6 global collaborators. The dataset comprised deeply sampled blood TCRbeta repertoires from subjects exposed to, actively infected with, or recovered from COVID-19. The repertoires were made available in a free public database intended to serve as a resource for research on the immune response to SARS-CoV-2. A de-identified subject ID, COVID-19 status, age in years and sex were almost always included in the sample metadata. The study at large found these results: The quantity of clinical and demographic metadata differed by source and by participant and was supplied without curation.

A note on this clone: This receptor's antigen is unknown. Base qualities are not provided; no much larger clone lies one nucleotide away.

The immunoSEQ Assay, a bias-controlled multiplex PCR, was used to amplify TCRbeta CDR3 regions from genomic DNA. From the authors' description of their analysis: The number of nucleated cells in each sample was estimated from the amplification of reference gene primers within the assay. Sequence reads were collapsed and filtered to measure the absolute abundance of every unique TCRbeta CDR3 rearrangement. For each sample, productive Simpson clonality was calculated as the square root of Simpson's diversity index over productive rearrangements. The table was pulled from immuneACCESS by TCRdb, which kept in-frame rearrangements only. Such tables lose some clones; where checked, under half of the loss comes from unresolved V genes, and the rest has no known cause. V and J calls and clone size are copied from that table; D and trimming were computed from the DNA. This sample holds approximately 310,000 clones; roughly 90% were observed only once. Jointly, the top ten make up approximately 5.5% of the sample.

In the prospective study, participants were roughly 18 to 100 years old, resided in 24 geographic areas of the United States, and were enrolled through a virtual design. Cohort assignment in the prospective study relied on participant-reported clinical history from a screening survey and a study questionnaire. For ImmuneRACE Cohort 3, a participant was defined as recovered based on two consecutive negative NP/OP PCR tests, clearance by a healthcare professional, or resolution of symptoms. Mobile phlebotomists in the prospective study collected whole blood, serum and a nasopharyngeal or oropharyngeal swab from every participant. Over an approximately two-month period, participants in the prospective study had the option of providing additional blood draws and questionnaires. Prospective study blood samples were shipped either frozen or at room temperature before DNA extraction. The V end gives up 2 bases and the J end 7 bases, leaving 8 bases in the junction not matched to a gene. The germline V gene provides CDR1 KGHDR and CDR2 SFDVKD. The CDR3 contains 15 residues, cysteine and phenylalanine counted. Of all the DNA, just the CDR3 is kept, 45 bases in frame from base 1.

The chain is made from TRBV24-1 and TRBJ2-7; TRBD1 aligns with 9 central bases. The receptor was derived from a man aged 55 to 70 who had recovered from COVID-19. Sequenced input: PBMCs or T cells enriched from blood (not recorded which). The CDR3 here reads CATSDSGTGLNEQYF. The DNA reads as follows: TGTGCCACCAGTGATTCTGGGACAGGGTTGAATGAGCAGTACTTC.